This TCR beta chain was retrieved from a study of T cell responses to AZD1222 COVID-19 vaccine. Study-wide background: Doses given second, at about 4 or about 12 weeks, were pooled.

Here immunoSEQ multiplex PCR was the method, and the copy in TCRdb shows in-frame clones only, minus some. The table lists under 200,000 clones, 80% to 95% of them singletons. The CDR3 spans 14 residues. Germline CDR1 is MNHNY and CDR2 is SVGAGI (reference sequence). Deletions cut 2 bases from V and 0 bases from J, with 5 bases between. Study-level results: Repertoire sampling happened only post peak T cell response. Baseline testing showed seropositivity in only five to seven AZD1222 recipients. Donors were mostly white British, more females; clonal diversity possibly underestimated.

Of note for this clone: The antigen is not known.

Sample: peripheral blood, taken on day 0 of AZD1222 vaccination. The sequence was obtained from an adult in good health. The J gene is TRBJ1-3, the V gene TRBV6-6, with no clear D. CDR3 nucleotide sequence: TGTGCCAGCAGTTACCTAAGCTCTGGAAACACCATATATTTT. It translates to CASSYLSSGNTIYF.